Sequencing of this T cell receptor (beta chain) was carried out in a study of blood T cell repertoires in COVID-19. Trimming left V 7 bases short and J 4 bases short, with 11 bases between. The germline CDR1 and CDR2 sequences are SQVTM and ANQGSEA. The CDR3 is made up of 11 amino acids. Clones were read by immunoSEQ multiplex PCR, and TCRdb kept only the in-frame ones, dropping some. This sample carries 150,000 to 200,000 clones, roughly three quarters of them seen once, and the ten largest clones take roughly a sixth. This clone was recorded once. The origin of this receptor is a man between 60 and 70 years old with active or convalescent COVID-19. The sample comprised peripheral blood. The chain combines TRBV29-1 with TRBJ2-7, with D maybe TRBD1 (7 bases). CDR3 bases: TGCAGCGGCTCAGGGGGGTACGAGCAGTACTTC. It translates to CSGSGGYEQYF.